The clone carrying this T cell receptor beta chain was found a few times. No antigen is known for it. CDR1 and CDR2 from the germline V gene are SNHLY and FYNNEI. This CDR3 spans 16 amino acids. V lost 7 bases and J lost 0, with 16 bases in between. Previously described methods with listed TCR primers produced the bulk TCR libraries. From the PCR reads, TCRdb called clonotypes with MiXCR, one entry per CDR3 protein. This sample has tens of thousands of distinct CDR3 sequences, with less than 25% found just once. These data belong to a study of molecular identifiers for immune sequencing clone quantification. The overall study: In replicates, the authors split RNA from 20,000 or 100,000 naive CD8 cells five ways and sequenced four.

Input for naive CD8 libraries was roughly 17,000 to 1,000,000 sorted cells; the RNA fraction used was 10%, 30% or 50%. The study's findings and limits: Highly expanded clone sizes could be underestimated through barcode sharing by identical TCR molecules.

Sequenced: naive CD8+ T cells from blood, with Jurkat cell RNA spiked in. The subset was: FACS-sorted CD8+CD4-CCR7+CD45RA+ naive T cells. This TCR derives from a human donor in good health. Some libraries in this study had Jurkat cell RNA spiked in. V is TRBV2 and J is TRBJ1-5; a weak D match, TRBD1 (6 bases). In nucleotides, the CDR3 is TGTGCCAGCAAGGTCGGGGACAATTATAGCAATCAGCCCCAGCATTTT. It yields the protein CASKVGDNYSNQPQHF.